These T cell receptor beta chains were read from a single sample in a study of T cell responses to AZD1222 COVID-19 vaccine. TCRdb's copy holds only in-frame clones and misses some; the assay was immunoSEQ multiplex PCR. The table lists under 150,000 clones, 85% to 95% of them singletons. This sample comprised peripheral blood, obtained on day 0 of AZD1222 vaccination. The receptors were gathered from an adult in good health. The conserved cysteine and the conserved F or W are not part of the CDR3 here. A D gene is named only where the DNA matches it firmly. Clone size is given for some rows only: seen once, a few or many times, or a class if the clone is expanded.

J: TRBJ2-1
V: TRBV11-1
size: .
D: .
CDR3: ASSSITGSDYNEQF

J: TRBJ2-1
V: TRBV5-8
size: .
D: .
CDR3: ASSLAGVVPGRF

J: TRBJ2-1
V: TRBV19
size: .
D: TRBD1
CDR3: ASTDRGNEQF

J: TRBJ1-1
V: TRBV10-2
size: .
D: .
CDR3: ASRQTNTEAF

J: TRBJ1-2
V: TRBV28
size: .
D: .
CDR3: ASSLDGYGYT

J: TRBJ1-2
V: TRBV3-1/TRBV3-2
size: .
D: .
CDR3: ASSPSWDNGYT

J: TRBJ1-1
V: TRBV12-5
size: .
D: .
CDR3: ASGPTAMNTEAF

J: TRBJ1-4
V: TRBV5-6
size: .
D: TRBD1
CDR3: ASSPADRGLEKLF

J: TRBJ1-2
V: TRBV5-4
size: .
D: .
CDR3: ASSLVGGEYGYT

J: TRBJ1-3
V: TRBV7-2
size: .
D: .
CDR3: ASSSLYVGFSGNTIY

J: TRBJ2-7
V: TRBV11-2
size: .
D: TRBD2
CDR3: ASSLDSRLAGDIYEQY

J: TRBJ1-2
V: TRBV18
size: .
D: .
CDR3: ASSPPGSFYGYT

J: TRBJ2-5
V: TRBV9
size: .
D: .
CDR3: ASSVGTIQETQY

J: TRBJ1-1
V: TRBV4-2
size: .
D: .
CDR3: ASSHRPSLVEAF

J: TRBJ1-6
V: TRBV12-5
size: .
D: TRBD1
CDR3: ASGLASRGNSPLH

J: TRBJ2-3
V: TRBV19
size: .
D: TRBD1
CDR3: ASRAGQVSTDTQY

J: TRBJ1-6
V: TRBV2
size: .
D: TRBD1
CDR3: ATTGTGIMGSPLH

J: TRBJ1-2
V: TRBV5-4
size: .
D: .
CDR3: ASSLGRENYGYT

J: TRBJ2-5
V: TRBV20-1
size: .
D: .
CDR3: SASYRETQY

J: TRBJ2-7
V: TRBV29-1
size: once
D: .
CDR3: SVEGQAYEQY

J: TRBJ1-5
V: TRBV7-9
size: .
D: .
CDR3: ASSPRGGSNQPQH

J: TRBJ1-1
V: TRBV7-9
size: .
D: .
CDR3: ATHRASNTEAF

J: TRBJ1-1
V: TRBV7-8
size: .
D: TRBD1
CDR3: ASSSRQGVAPTEAF

J: TRBJ1-2
V: TRBV6-5
size: once
D: .
CDR3: ASSYPQIDGGYGYT

J: TRBJ1-5
V: TRBV10-1
size: few
D: .
CDR3: ASSPGGRNQPQH

J: TRBJ2-7
V: TRBV14
size: .
D: .
CDR3: ASSQEVTGHEQY

J: TRBJ1-1
V: TRBV10-1
size: .
D: TRBD1
CDR3: ASSEWGTGPMRAF

J: TRBJ1-2
V: TRBV5-8
size: .
D: .
CDR3: ASSWAGGNYGYT

J: TRBJ1-1
V: TRBV7-9
size: .
D: TRBD1
CDR3: ASSRQGGNTEAF

J: TRBJ2-7
V: TRBV3-1/TRBV3-2
size: once
D: .
CDR3: ASSQDDGPYEQY

J: TRBJ2-3
V: TRBV18
size: .
D: TRBD2
CDR3: ASSPRRGGGTGTSTDTQY

J: TRBJ2-1
V: TRBV7-2
size: .
D: TRBD1
CDR3: ASSLAGTGGTYNEQF

J: TRBJ1-1
V: TRBV11-1
size: .
D: TRBD1
CDR3: ASSSGTGLAEAF

J: TRBJ2-2
V: TRBV10-1
size: .
D: .
CDR3: ASMAGTGTGELF

J: TRBJ1-6
V: TRBV6-5
size: .
D: .
CDR3: ASSFAGEWDSPLH

J: TRBJ2-1
V: TRBV11-3
size: .
D: .
CDR3: ASTSGQGGYNEQF

J: TRBJ1-2
V: TRBV5-1
size: .
D: .
CDR3: ASSLAGEFTGYGYT

J: TRBJ1-5
V: TRBV15
size: .
D: .
CDR3: ATSRARTELDYSNQPQH

J: TRBJ2-3
V: TRBV5-6
size: .
D: TRBD2
CDR3: ASSFRTSARTDTQY

J: TRBJ2-1
V: TRBV5-5
size: .
D: TRBD1
CDR3: ASSSGQPVGPYNEQF

J: TRBJ2-6
V: TRBV13
size: .
D: TRBD1
CDR3: ASSDRDASSGANVLT

J: TRBJ1-3
V: TRBV18
size: .
D: .
CDR3: ASSPVGRNTIY

J: TRBJ1-3
V: TRBV30
size: .
D: .
CDR3: AWREPLSGQLGNTIY

J: TRBJ2-2
V: TRBV9
size: .
D: TRBD1
CDR3: ASSVVPSRGPTGELF

J: TRBJ2-7
V: TRBV3-1/TRBV3-2
size: .
D: .
CDR3: ASSFPSQGLYEQY

J: TRBJ2-1
V: TRBV20-1
size: .
D: .
CDR3: SARERGEQF

J: TRBJ2-3
V: TRBV9
size: .
D: .
CDR3: ASSVMGGSSTDTQY

J: TRBJ1-6
V: TRBV19
size: .
D: .
CDR3: ASSIGGATNSPLH

J: TRBJ1-1
V: TRBV11-3
size: .
D: .
CDR3: ASSLEGGAEAF

J: TRBJ1-5
V: TRBV2
size: .
D: .
CDR3: ASTPRVRDSNQPQH

J: TRBJ1-6
V: TRBV19
size: .
D: .
CDR3: ASRIGDIYNSPLH

J: TRBJ1-1
V: TRBV5-4
size: .
D: .
CDR3: ASSTNRGRGTEAF

J: TRBJ1-2
V: TRBV19
size: .
D: .
CDR3: ASSPGLYGYT

J: TRBJ2-2
V: TRBV24-1
size: .
D: .
CDR3: ATGLGTGELF

J: TRBJ1-2
V: TRBV19
size: .
D: TRBD1
CDR3: ASSPGTGSNYGYT

J: TRBJ2-7
V: TRBV6-2/TRBV6-3
size: .
D: .
CDR3: ASSSLGRGSYEQY